Presented here are 8 T cell receptor beta chains from one specimen sequenced in a study of T cell responses to AZD1222 COVID-19 vaccine. This table comes from immunoSEQ multiplex PCR, and its TCRdb copy is limited to in-frame clones, with some not included. The sample holds 95,000 to 100,000 clones, roughly 87% seen once. This sample comprised peripheral blood, obtained on day 0 of AZD1222 vaccination. The receptor set was obtained from an adult in good health.

The chain uses TRBV5-1 and TRBJ1-1; D not certain. Deletions cut 1 base from V and 3 bases from J, with 10 bases between. This CDR3 has 14 amino acids. The germline V gene encodes CDR1 SGHRS and CDR2 YFSETQ. Written as DNA, the CDR3 is TGCGCCAGCAGCTTGAGGAGGTTCGACACTGAAGCTTTCTTT. Translated, it gives CASSLRRFDTEAFF.

V is TRBV18 and J is TRBJ2-7; 9 bases fit TRBD1. Germline lookup yields CDR1 KGHSH and CDR2 LQKENI. CDR3 size: 14 residues. V trimming: 5 bases; J trimming: 6 bases; junction bases outside the gene matches: 8. The CDR3 protein is CASSSRDRESEQYF. The CDR3 region has the DNA TGTGCCAGCTCATCCCGGGACAGGGAGTCCGAGCAGTACTTC.

The chain recombines TRBV2 with TRBJ1-1; tentative D call: TRBD1 (6 bases). V lost 7 bases and J 0 bases, leaving 12 bases between the germline ends. Germline V gene sequence: CDR1 SNHLY, CDR2 FYNNEI. There are 14 residues in the CDR3. CDR3 nucleotide sequence: TGTGCCAGCAACTCAGGGGCGGTGAACACTGAAGCTTTCTTT. Translating it yields CASNSGAVNTEAFF. Variable domain in full (rest from reference TRBV2 and TRBJ1-1): EPEVTQTPSHQVTQMGQEVILRCVPISNHLYFYWYRQILGQKVEFLVSFYNNEISEKSEIFDDQFSVERPDGSNFTLKIRSTKLEDSAMYFCASNSGAVNTEAFFGQGTRLTVV.

The V and J genes are TRBV4-3 and TRBJ2-3; 9 positions match TRBD2. After removal of 0 bases from V and 4 bases from J, the junction contained 11 bases not matched to a gene. The CDR3 is made up of 18 amino acids. CDR1 and CDR2 (germline): LGHNA, YSLEER. The CDR3 loop reads CASSQDISAGLAPDTQYF. Here the CDR3 DNA reads TGCGCCAGCAGCCAAGATATTTCGGCGGGACTAGCCCCAGATACGCAGTATTTT.

This clone has just one count. The chain is built from TRBV28 and TRBJ1-1; D not resolved. Germline CDR1 is MDHEN and CDR2 is SYDVKM. Deletions cut 10 bases from V and 4 bases from J, with 13 bases between. This CDR3 comprises 12 residues. CDR3 protein: CAIPGEGTEAFF. CDR3 DNA: TGTGCCATACCCGGGGAGGGCACTGAAGCTTTCTTT.

The chain employs TRBV6-5 and TRBJ2-7; 8 bases align to TRBD1. This CDR3 is 15 amino acids long. V lost 6 bases, J lost 5 bases, and 12 bases stayed unmatched. Germline-derived CDR1 and CDR2 are MNHEY and SVGAGI. The CDR3 coding sequence is TGTGCCAGCAGCGATTTGACAGGGGCGTTGAACGAGCAGTACTTC. It is translated as CASSDLTGALNEQYF.

This clone was observed a few times. The chain links TRBV6-5 to TRBJ2-1, with D maybe TRBD2 (6 bases). Deletions cut 5 bases from V and 8 bases from J, with 7 bases between. The length of the CDR3 is 11 residues. Germline V gene data show CDR1 as MNHEY and CDR2 as SVGAGI. As DNA, the CDR3 is TGTGCCAGCAGTCGACTAGATGAGCAGTTCTTC. It encodes CASSRLDEQFF.

The V gene is TRBV3-1 (or the pseudogene TRBV3-2), the J gene TRBJ2-1; unclear D gene. Trimming stripped 4 bases from V and 4 bases from J, with 11 bases between. Germline-derived CDR1 and CDR2 are LGHDT and YNNKEL (reference sequence). This CDR3 has 14 amino acids. The CDR3 loop reads CASSPSQAYNEQFF. DNA for the CDR3: TGTGCCAGCAGCCCTTCTCAAGCTTACAATGAGCAGTTCTTC.